Described below is a single TCR beta chain sequence and its context. Its cognate antigen is unknown. The data belong to a study of shared clonotypes between healthy human individuals. Whole-study results and caveats: Sorted-subset sequencing was shown by rarefaction to be incomplete despite large depth. For naive CD4 cells, around 5.1% of clonotypes were shared across a few donors.

Germline CDR1 is MNHEY and CDR2 is SVGAGI. Deletions cut 5 bases from V and 1 base from J, with 11 bases between. The CDR3 is 14 amino acids. Naive CD8 cells were CD45RO-negative, positively selected for CCR7, excluding terminally differentiated effector memory CD45RA+ cells. The repertoire was sequenced with immunoSEQ multiplex PCR; TCRdb's copy has only in-frame clones and lacks some. Altogether a few million clones are present, just over 90% being singletons, with the ten largest covering around 1.7%. This clonotype was obtained from a man between 18 and 35 years old in good health. Some clones in this sample may be carry-over from other donors' samples. The rearrangement links TRBV6-5 to TRBJ1-1; possibly TRBD1 for D (5 bases). Sequenced sample: naive CD8+ T cells from PBMCs. The CDR3 is CASSQTQANTEAFF. CDR3 nucleotides: TGTGCCAGCAGTCAAACACAGGCGAACACTGAAGCTTTCTTT.